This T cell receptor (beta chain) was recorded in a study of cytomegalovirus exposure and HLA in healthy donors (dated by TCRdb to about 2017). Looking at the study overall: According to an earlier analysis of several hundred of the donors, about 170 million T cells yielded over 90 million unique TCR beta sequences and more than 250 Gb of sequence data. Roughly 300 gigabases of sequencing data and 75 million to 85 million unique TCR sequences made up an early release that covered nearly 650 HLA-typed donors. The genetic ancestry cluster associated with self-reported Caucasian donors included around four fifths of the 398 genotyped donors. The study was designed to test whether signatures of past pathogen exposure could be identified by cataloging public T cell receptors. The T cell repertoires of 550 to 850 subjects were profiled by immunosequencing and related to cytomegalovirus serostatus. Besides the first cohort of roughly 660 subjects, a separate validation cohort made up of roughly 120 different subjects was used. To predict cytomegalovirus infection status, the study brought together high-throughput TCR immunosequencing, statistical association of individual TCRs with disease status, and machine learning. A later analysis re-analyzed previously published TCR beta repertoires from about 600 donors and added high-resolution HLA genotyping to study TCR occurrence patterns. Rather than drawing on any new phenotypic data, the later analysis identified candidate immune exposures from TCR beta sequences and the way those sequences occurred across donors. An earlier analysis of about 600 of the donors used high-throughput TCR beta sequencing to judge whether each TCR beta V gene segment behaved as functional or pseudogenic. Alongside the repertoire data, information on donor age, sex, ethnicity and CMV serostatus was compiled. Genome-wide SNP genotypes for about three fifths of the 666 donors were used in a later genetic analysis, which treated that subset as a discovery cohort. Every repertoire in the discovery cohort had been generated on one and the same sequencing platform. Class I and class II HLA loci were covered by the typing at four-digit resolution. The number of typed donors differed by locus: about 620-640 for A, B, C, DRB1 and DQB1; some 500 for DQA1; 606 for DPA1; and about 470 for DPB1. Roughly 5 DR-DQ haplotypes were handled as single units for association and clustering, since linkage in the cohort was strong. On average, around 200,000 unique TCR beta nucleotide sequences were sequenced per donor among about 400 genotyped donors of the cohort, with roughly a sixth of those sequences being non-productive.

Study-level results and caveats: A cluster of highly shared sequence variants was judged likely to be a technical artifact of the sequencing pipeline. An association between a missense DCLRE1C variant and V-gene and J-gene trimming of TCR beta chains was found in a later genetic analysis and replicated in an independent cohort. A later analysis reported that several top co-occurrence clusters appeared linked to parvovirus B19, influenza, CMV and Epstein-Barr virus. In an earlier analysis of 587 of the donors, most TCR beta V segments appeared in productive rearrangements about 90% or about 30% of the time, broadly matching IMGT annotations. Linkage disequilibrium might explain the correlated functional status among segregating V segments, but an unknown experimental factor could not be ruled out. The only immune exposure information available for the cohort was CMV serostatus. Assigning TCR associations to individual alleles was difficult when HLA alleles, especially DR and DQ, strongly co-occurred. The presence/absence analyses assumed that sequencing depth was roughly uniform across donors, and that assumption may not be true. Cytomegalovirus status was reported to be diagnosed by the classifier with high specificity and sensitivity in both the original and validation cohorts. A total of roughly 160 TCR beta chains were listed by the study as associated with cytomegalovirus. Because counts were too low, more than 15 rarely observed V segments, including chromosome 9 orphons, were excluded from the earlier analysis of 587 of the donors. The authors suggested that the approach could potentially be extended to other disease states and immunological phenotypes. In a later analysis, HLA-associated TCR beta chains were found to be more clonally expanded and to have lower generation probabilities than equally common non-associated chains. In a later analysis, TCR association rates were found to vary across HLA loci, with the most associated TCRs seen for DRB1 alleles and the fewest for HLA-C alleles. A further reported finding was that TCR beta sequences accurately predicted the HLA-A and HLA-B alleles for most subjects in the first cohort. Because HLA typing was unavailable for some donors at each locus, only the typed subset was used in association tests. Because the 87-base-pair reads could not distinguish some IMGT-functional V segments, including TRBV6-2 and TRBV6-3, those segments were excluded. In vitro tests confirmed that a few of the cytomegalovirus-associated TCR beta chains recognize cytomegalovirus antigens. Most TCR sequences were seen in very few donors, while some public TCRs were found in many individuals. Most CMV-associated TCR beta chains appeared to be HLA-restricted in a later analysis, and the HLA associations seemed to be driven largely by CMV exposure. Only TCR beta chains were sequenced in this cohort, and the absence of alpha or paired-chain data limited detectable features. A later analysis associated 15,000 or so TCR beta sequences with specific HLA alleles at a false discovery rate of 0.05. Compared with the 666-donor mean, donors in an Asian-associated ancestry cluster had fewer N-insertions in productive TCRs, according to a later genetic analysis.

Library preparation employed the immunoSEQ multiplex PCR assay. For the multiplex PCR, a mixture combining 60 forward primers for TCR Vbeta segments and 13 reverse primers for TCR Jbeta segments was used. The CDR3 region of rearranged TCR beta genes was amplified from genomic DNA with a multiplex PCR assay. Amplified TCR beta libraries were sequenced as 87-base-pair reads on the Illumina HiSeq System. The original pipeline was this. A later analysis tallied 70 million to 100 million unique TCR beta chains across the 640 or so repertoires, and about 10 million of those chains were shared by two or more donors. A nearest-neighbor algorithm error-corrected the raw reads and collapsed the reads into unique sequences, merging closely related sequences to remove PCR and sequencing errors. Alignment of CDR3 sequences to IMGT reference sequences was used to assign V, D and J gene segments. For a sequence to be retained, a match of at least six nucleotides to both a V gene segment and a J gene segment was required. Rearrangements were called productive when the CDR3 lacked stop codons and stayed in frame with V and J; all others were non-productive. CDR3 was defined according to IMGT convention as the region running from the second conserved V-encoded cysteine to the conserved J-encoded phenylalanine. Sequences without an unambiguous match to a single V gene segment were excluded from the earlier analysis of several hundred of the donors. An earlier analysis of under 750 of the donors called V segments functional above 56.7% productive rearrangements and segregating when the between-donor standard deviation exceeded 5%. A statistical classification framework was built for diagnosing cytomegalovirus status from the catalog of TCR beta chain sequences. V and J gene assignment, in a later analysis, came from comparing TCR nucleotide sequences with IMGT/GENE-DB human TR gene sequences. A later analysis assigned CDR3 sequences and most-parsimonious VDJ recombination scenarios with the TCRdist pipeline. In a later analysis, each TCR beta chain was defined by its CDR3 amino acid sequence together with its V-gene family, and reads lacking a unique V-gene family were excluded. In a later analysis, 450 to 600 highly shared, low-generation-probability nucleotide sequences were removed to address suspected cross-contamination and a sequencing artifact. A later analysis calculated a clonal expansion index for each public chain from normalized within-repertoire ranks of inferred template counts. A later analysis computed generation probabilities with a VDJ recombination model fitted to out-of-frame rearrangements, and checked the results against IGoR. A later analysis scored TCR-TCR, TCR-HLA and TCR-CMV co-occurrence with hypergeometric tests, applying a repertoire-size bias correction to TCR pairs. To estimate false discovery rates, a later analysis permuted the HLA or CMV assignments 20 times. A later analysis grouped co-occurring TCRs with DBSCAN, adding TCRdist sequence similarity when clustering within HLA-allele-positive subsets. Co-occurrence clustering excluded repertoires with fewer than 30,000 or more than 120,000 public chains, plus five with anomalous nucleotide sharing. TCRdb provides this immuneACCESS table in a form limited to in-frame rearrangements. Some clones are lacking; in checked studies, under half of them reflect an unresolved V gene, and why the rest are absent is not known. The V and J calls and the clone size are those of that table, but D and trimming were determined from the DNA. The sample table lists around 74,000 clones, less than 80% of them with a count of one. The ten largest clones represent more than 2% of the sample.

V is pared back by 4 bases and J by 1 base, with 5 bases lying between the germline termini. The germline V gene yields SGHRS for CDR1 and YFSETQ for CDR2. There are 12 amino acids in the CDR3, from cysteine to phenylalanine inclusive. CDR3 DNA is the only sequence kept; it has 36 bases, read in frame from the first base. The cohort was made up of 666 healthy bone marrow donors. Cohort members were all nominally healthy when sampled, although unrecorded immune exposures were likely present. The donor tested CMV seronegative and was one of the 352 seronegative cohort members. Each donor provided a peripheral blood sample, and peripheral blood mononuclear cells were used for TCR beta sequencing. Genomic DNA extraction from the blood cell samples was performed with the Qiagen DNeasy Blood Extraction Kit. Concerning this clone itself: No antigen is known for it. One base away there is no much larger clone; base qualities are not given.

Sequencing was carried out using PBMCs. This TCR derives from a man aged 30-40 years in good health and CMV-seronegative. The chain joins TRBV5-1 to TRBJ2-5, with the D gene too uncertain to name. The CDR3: CASSLTQETQYF. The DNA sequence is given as TGCGCCAGCAGCCTAACCCAAGAGACCCAGTACTTC.